This TCR beta chain stems from a study of identical twins. TCRdb used MiXCR to reprocess the 5' RACE reads, holding one entry per CDR3 protein. The sample has 150,000 or so distinct CDR3 sequences; under 4.5% are singletons. The CDR3 spans 14 residues. V gave up 0 bases and J gave up 0 bases, with 3 bases separating them. Germline V gene lookup returns CDR1 KGHDR and CDR2 SFDVKD. Sequenced: memory T cells sorted from blood. The gene calls are TRBV24-1 and TRBJ2-3; D call uncertain. This clonotype originated in a man younger than 35 in good health. In DNA, the CDR3 is TGTGCCACCAGTGATTTGCAGAGCACAGATACGCAGTATTTT. Translating it yields CATSDLQSTDTQYF.